Described below is a single T cell receptor (beta chain) sequence and its context. No antigen is known for it. Germline V lookup: CDR1 SEHNR, CDR2 FQNEAQ (reference sequence). The CDR3 contains 14 residues. J lost 4 bases, V lost 5 bases, and 5 bases had no gene match. These data belong to a study of OX40 agonist ivuxolimab in advanced cancers. Study in general: The patients' treatment was ivuxolimab, an agonistic anti-OX40 (CD134) antibody. Study-wide results and caveats: CD4+ and CD8+ blood T cells expanded clonally by week 6 at 0.1 to 3.0 mg/kg. At 0.1-3.0 mg/kg, partial responders had clonal expansion among the lowest observed.

Repertoires were generated with immunoSEQ multiplex PCR, while TCRdb's copy carries only in-frame clones and drops some. The sample consists of about 58,000 clones, more than 80% of them appearing once. This chain uses TRBV7-9 with TRBJ2-3; TRBD2 matches 8 bases. The source of this sequence is an adult with an advanced solid tumor such as melanoma, head and neck, liver or kidney cancer. The input for sequencing was CD4+ or CD8+ T cells sorted from blood, taken in a trial of the OX40 agonist ivuxolimab. The CDR3 nucleotides read TGTGCCAGCAGCCCTAGTAGCGGGGCAGATACGCAGTATTTT. Translated, it gives CASSPSSGADTQYF. Drawing the rest from reference TRBV7-9 and TRBJ2-3, the complete variable domain is DTGVSQNPRHKITKRGQNVTFRCDPISEHNRLYWYRQTLGQGPEFLTYFQNEAQLEKSRLLSDRFSAERPKGSFSTLEIQRTEQGDSAMYLCASSPSSGADTQYFGPGTRLTVL.